Listed here is a single T cell receptor (beta chain). Its antigen remains unidentified. The entry originates in a study of cytomegalovirus exposure and HLA in healthy donors. Findings of the study overall: When analyzed later, a missense DCLRE1C variant was found to be linked to TCR beta V- and J-gene trimming.

The PCR ran on 60 Vbeta and 13 Jbeta primers. The table came from immunoSEQ multiplex PCR; TCRdb's copy has only in-frame clones and leaves some out. This sample has about 160,000 clones, with 70% to 80% found just once. Trimming removed 3 bases from V and 0 bases from J, with 11 bases in between. Per germline, CDR1 SGDLS and CDR2 YYNGEE. This CDR3 is 15 amino acids long. Material for sequencing was PBMCs. This sequence was found in a man aged 40-49 years in good health and CMV-seronegative. The V call is TRBV9, the J call TRBJ2-3; TRBD2 might be the D (5 bases). In nucleotides, the CDR3 is TGTGCCAGCAGCGACGGTAGCGTTAGCACAGATACGCAGTATTTT. It encodes CASSDGSVSTDTQYF.